These T cell receptor beta chains were read from a single sample in a study of T-cell reconstitution after alpha-beta-depleted transplantation in children. TCRdb re-derived calls from the PCR reads in MiXCR, one entry per CDR3 protein. The sample records approximately 300,000 distinct CDR3 sequences, roughly 12% being singletons. The starting material was peripheral blood, obtained 180 days after TCRalphabeta/CD19-depleted stem cell transplant. The receptors here all came from a male patient aged 2 to 10 who had a stem cell transplant for chronic granulomatous disease, so the T cells may come from the graft donor. Each CDR3 is given with its conserved first and last residue. The D gene is left open where the match is weak.

v_gene,d_gene,j_gene,CDR3aa
TRBV6-5,NA,TRBJ2-1,CASSYGLDNEQFF
TRBV15,TRBD1,TRBJ2-7,CATSRVHTGGREQYF
TRBV12-3/TRBV12-4,NA,TRBJ1-1,CASVRNTEAFF
TRBV14,NA,TRBJ2-1,CASSHDAVTYNEQFF
TRBV12-3/TRBV12-4,NA,TRBJ1-4,CASSLDSEKLFF
TRBV7-9,NA,TRBJ2-7,CASSLARNSYEQYF
TRBV12-5,TRBD1,TRBJ2-3,CASGSGTGDTQYF
TRBV7-2,TRBD2,TRBJ2-7,CASSSGLAGYSYEQYF
TRBV29-1,NA,TRBJ1-1,CSVDRDIMNTEAFF
TRBV29-1,NA,TRBJ1-2,CSVDDGDNYGYTF
TRBV27,NA,TRBJ1-2,CASKGRGSLYGYTF
TRBV5-5,NA,TRBJ1-1,CASSLIPPEAFF
TRBV6-1,TRBD2,TRBJ2-3,CASSEWGSGGDTQYF
TRBV12-3/TRBV12-4,NA,TRBJ1-2,CASSLGSHRVYGYTF
TRBV29-1,TRBD1,TRBJ2-2,CSTSGQGTAGELFF
TRBV7-8,TRBD2,TRBJ2-3,CASSSKQIAGGRLGTDTQYF
TRBV5-8,TRBD1,TRBJ1-3,CASSWDSGSGNTIYF
TRBV15,NA,TRBJ2-4,CATSSRDGKNIQYF
TRBV7-9,NA,TRBJ2-5,CASSPHSGGPETQYF
TRBV12-3/TRBV12-4,TRBD1,TRBJ1-2,CASSLVWWPPGQKNHGYTF
TRBV29-1,NA,TRBJ2-1,CSGIGGGPYNEQFF
TRBV10-3,TRBD1,TRBJ2-3,CAISESHGQGYRNTQYF
TRBV18,NA,TRBJ2-2,CASSPQWGVVAGELFF
TRBV6-1,NA,TRBJ2-1,CAGKTSGGYNEQFF
TRBV12-3/TRBV12-4,NA,TRBJ2-4,CASSLSGGAKNIQYF
TRBV19,NA,TRBJ2-1,CASTLAWTLGYNEQLF
TRBV19,TRBD1,TRBJ2-3,CASRLTGAHTDTQYF
TRBV6-5,TRBD2,TRBJ2-1,CASSYSSGSYNEQFF
TRBV4-2,TRBD2,TRBJ2-7,CASSQEVAGGLYEQYF
TRBV2,NA,TRBJ2-7,CASTLSRGEQYF
TRBV29-1,TRBD1,TRBJ1-2,CSAGQNYGYTF
TRBV11-2,TRBD1,TRBJ2-3,CASSRGQGPFPGGNTDTQYF
TRBV5-1,NA,TRBJ2-2,CASSLMTVNTGELFF
TRBV5-1,NA,TRBJ2-1,CASSLLPGISYNEQFF
TRBV21-1,NA,TRBJ2-1,CASSQSPGALSYNEQFF
TRBV6-1,TRBD1,TRBJ1-3,CASKAGGPSSGNTIYF
TRBV7-6,TRBD1,TRBJ2-5,CASSLVPRKQGARETQYF
TRBV14,TRBD1,TRBJ1-4,CASSHKPGTDNEKLFF
TRBV20-1,TRBD2,TRBJ2-4,CSARDPRSGTPGDIQYF
TRBV12-3/TRBV12-4,NA,TRBJ2-7,CASSRDTAYEQYF
TRBV5-1,NA,TRBJ2-1,CASSAFRAGPYRGQFF
TRBV12-3/TRBV12-4,NA,TRBJ1-1,CASGRVTEAFF
TRBV7-9,NA,TRBJ2-1,CASSLWDPSGFF
TRBV5-1,TRBD2,TRBJ2-7,CASSSTSGSYEQYF
TRBV4-2,TRBD2,TRBJ2-2,CASSRGLAGGDAGELFF
TRBV10-3,TRBD2,TRBJ2-3,CAISGLDSGGAAKSTDTQYF
TRBV30,NA,TRBJ1-6,CAWRDSKNSPLHF
TRBV7-2,TRBD1,TRBJ1-2,CASSLAQTGGGYGYTF
TRBV28,NA,TRBJ2-2,CASSFGGELFF
TRBV12-3/TRBV12-4,NA,TRBJ2-3,CASSLANTDTQYF
TRBV20-1,NA,TRBJ2-1,CSARRHWSSYNEQFF
TRBV6-1,NA,TRBJ1-4,CASRMAEKLFF
TRBV12-3/TRBV12-4,TRBD2,TRBJ2-7,CASTSSGSTYEQYF
TRBV4-2,NA,TRBJ2-7,CASSQAGYYEQYF
TRBV5-1,TRBD2,TRBJ2-5,CASNIRTSGAQETQYF
TRBV11-3,TRBD2,TRBJ2-2,CASSHGTSGSGTGELFF
TRBV20-1,NA,TRBJ2-1,CSANNDPQGEQFF
TRBV7-8,TRBD2,TRBJ2-3,CASSLRRLAGGPTDTQYF
TRBV5-4,TRBD1,TRBJ1-1,CASSFGDRLNTEAFF